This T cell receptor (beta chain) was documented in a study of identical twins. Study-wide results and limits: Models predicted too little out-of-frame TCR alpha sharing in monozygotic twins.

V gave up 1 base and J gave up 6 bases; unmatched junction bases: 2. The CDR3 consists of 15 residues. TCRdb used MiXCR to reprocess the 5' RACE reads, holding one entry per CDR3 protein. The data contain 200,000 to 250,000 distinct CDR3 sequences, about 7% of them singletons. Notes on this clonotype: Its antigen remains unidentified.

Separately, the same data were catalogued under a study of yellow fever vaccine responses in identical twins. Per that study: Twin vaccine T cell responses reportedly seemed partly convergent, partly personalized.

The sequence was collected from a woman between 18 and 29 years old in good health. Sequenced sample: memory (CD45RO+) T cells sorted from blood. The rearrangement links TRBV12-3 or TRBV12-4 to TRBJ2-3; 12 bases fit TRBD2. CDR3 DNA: TGTGCCAGCAGTTTAGACGGGACTAGCGGGGATACGCAGTATTTT. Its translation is CASSLDGTSGDTQYF.